The 28 T cell receptor beta chains listed next were all sequenced from one sample in a study of CD8+CD57+ T cells in acquired aplastic anemia. Profiles of TCR beta VDJ and CDR3 were generated from a genomic DNA template. Each CDR3 protein is one row after TCRdb ran MiXCR on the reads. The repertoire includes roughly 290,000 distinct CDR3 sequences, about three fifths of them detected once, and 1.3% sits in the top ten. Patients chosen for sequencing had CD8+CD57+ cells that had expanded, as shown by flow cytometry. The sequencing input was sorted CD4+, CD8+, or CD8+CD57+ T cells (not recorded which) from PBMCs. The receptor set was obtained from a human donor with aplastic anemia.

This chain joins TRBV7-6 and TRBJ2-7; 7 bases agree with TRBD1. From germline, CDR1 is SGHVS and CDR2 FNYEAQ. This CDR3 is built from 16 residues. With 3 bases clipped from V and 6 bases from J, the junction kept 14 bases outside the gene matches. CDR3 nucleotides: TGTGCCAGCAGCTTGGGGACAGAGAACAGGGATGGCGAGCAGTACTTC. Translated, it gives CASSLGTENRDGEQYF.

This clonotype was picked up a small number of times. The chain employs TRBV15 and TRBJ2-7; 8 nucleotides align to TRBD1. The CDR3 contains 15 residues. With 3 bases clipped from V and 0 bases from J, the junction kept 4 bases outside the gene matches. The germline V gene has CDR1 LNHNV and CDR2 YYDKDF (reference sequence). CDR3 nucleotides: TGTGCCACCAGCAGGTCCGGGACAGGCTCCTACGAGCAGTACTTC. Amino acids: CATSRSGTGSYEQYF.

This clonotype has at least ten counts. V and J are TRBV7-8 and TRBJ1-6, with 7 bases matching TRBD1. Germline values: CDR1 SGHVS, CDR2 FQNEAQ. V trimming: 5 bases; J trimming: 6 bases; junction bases outside the gene matches: 7. This CDR3 is 15 amino acids long. CDR3: CASSETGSGNSPLHF. The DNA for the CDR3 is TGTGCCAGCAGCGAGACAGGGTCGGGTAATTCACCCCTCCACTTT.

This sequence joins TRBV25-1 and TRBJ2-5, with 15 positions matching TRBD2. V was pared by 4 bases and J by 6 bases, with 6 bases of the junction left unmatched. The germline gives CDR1 MGHDK, CDR2 SYGVNS. CDR3 length: 16 residues. Here the CDR3 reads CASSGTSGRASQTQYF. CDR3 bases: TGTGCCAGCAGTGGGACTAGCGGGAGGGCCTCGCAGACCCAGTACTTC.

The chain combines TRBV14 with TRBJ1-6; 8 bases are shared with TRBD1. Per the germline V gene, CDR1 is SGHDN and CDR2 is FVKESK. The CDR3 sequence is 17 residues long. V lost 2 bases to trimming and J lost 7 bases; unmatched junction nucleotides: 10. CDR3 sequence (DNA): TGTGCCAGCAGCCAAAGCCCTCCGACAGGGGAGAATTCACCCCTCCACTTT. This gives the protein CASSQSPPTGENSPLHF.

The V gene is TRBV7-3, the J gene TRBJ1-2; possibly TRBD1 for D (5 bases). This CDR3 spans 13 amino acids. Germline CDR1 is SGHTA and CDR2 is FQGTGA. V was cut by 4 bases and J by 8 bases, with 14 bases left in between. The CDR3 coding sequence is TGTGCCAGCAGCTCTTACGTGGACACCGGCTACACCTTC. Translation gives CASSSYVDTGYTF.

Many counts were recorded for this clonotype. The gene calls are TRBV5-8 and TRBJ2-7, with unresolved D. The CDR3 has 12 residues. Trimming removed 4 bases from V and 3 bases from J, with 8 bases in between. Germline assignment: CDR1 SGHTS and CDR2 YDEGEE. CDR3 DNA sequence: TGTGCCAGCAGCGTGGACCTCTACGAGCAGTACTTC. It codes for CASSVDLYEQYF.

This clonotype has ten or more counts. This chain uses TRBV5-4 with TRBJ1-5, with TRBD1 matching over 10 bases. This CDR3 is built from 16 residues. J gave up 6 bases and V 2 bases, and 8 bases lay outside the gene matches. Germline CDR1 SGHNT, CDR2 YYREEE (reference sequence). Written as DNA, the CDR3 is TGTGCCAGCAGCTTCCAAGGACAGGGGGTGGGTCAGCCCCAGCATTTT. Translating it yields CASSFQGQGVGQPQHF.

The rearrangement links TRBV7-8 to TRBJ2-7; 8 bases fit TRBD2. CDR1 and CDR2 from the germline V gene are SGHVS and FQNEAQ. This CDR3 has 16 amino acids. J was trimmed by 4 bases and V by 4 bases; bases with no gene match: 12. CDR3 nucleotide sequence: TGTGCCAGCAGCTCCGCAAGAACGGGACTAGTGTACGAGCAGTACTTC. It is translated as CASSSARTGLVYEQYF.

This clonotype occurred once. The chain carries TRBV10-3 and TRBJ2-7; 7 nucleotides line up with TRBD1. This CDR3 comprises 14 residues. Trimming cost V 10 bases and J 1 base; bases outside gene matches: 10. Germline V lookup: CDR1 ENHRY, CDR2 SYGVKD. The CDR3 spells CATTTGTASYEQYF. The CDR3 bases are TGTGCCACCACGACCGGGACAGCTTCCTACGAGCAGTACTTC.

This chain joins TRBV19 and TRBJ1-2; D possibly corresponds to TRBD1 (5 bases). The CDR3 has 16 amino acids. With 3 bases removed from V and 6 bases from J, the gap between germline ends came to 20 bases. CDR1 and CDR2 (germline): LNHDA, SQIVND (reference sequence). CDR3 nucleotide sequence: TGTGCCAGTAGTATGGGGGTGGGGATTATTCGTGATGGCTACACCTTC. Translating it yields CASSMGVGIIRDGYTF.

This clonotype was picked up a small number of times. DNA for the CDR3: TGCAGTGCTAGAGTAGCGGGAGCTGAGAACGAGCAGTACTTC. It codes for CSARVAGAENEQYF. The V gene is TRBV20-1, the J gene TRBJ2-7; TRBD2 aligns across 9 bases. The CDR3 runs 14 residues. Germline lookup yields CDR1 DFQATT and CDR2 SNEGSKA (reference sequence). V lost 1 base to trimming and J lost 5 bases; unmatched junction nucleotides: 6.

With respect to this clonotype: Since no conserved phenylalanine or tryptophan closes the CDR3, a read error is the likely cause. The chain recombines TRBV29-1 with TRBJ2-5; TRBD2 aligns across 12 bases. The junction had 6 bases not matched to a gene; V was cut back by 2 bases and J by 2 bases. Germline values: CDR1 SQVTM, CDR2 ANQGSEA. The CDR3 sequence is 16 residues long. The DNA of the CDR3 is TGCAGCGTTGAACCCCGGACTAGCGGGGCACAAGAGACCCAGTACCTC. Protein sequence: CSVEPRTSGAQETQYL.

The chain carries TRBV19 and TRBJ2-2, with a tentative D call TRBD2 (7 bases). The V end was cut by 7 bases, the J end by 4 bases, with 13 bases between. The V gene's germline CDR1 is LNHDA and CDR2 SQIVND (reference sequence). The CDR3 covers 14 residues. CDR3 sequence reads: CASTGGVGTGELFF. CDR3 nucleotide sequence: TGTGCCAGTACGGGGGGCGTAGGCACCGGGGAGCTGTTTTTT.

The chain combines TRBV20-1 with TRBJ2-1; D is possibly TRBD1 (5 bases). The CDR3 runs to 13 residues. V lost 1 base to trimming and J lost 8 bases, with 12 bases between them. From germline, CDR1 is DFQATT and CDR2 SNEGSKA (reference sequence). CDR3 nucleotide sequence: TGCAGTGCTAGAGTCCCAGGGTACGATGAGCAGTTCTTC. This codes for CSARVPGYDEQFF.

V and J are TRBV14 and TRBJ2-7; 10 nucleotides align to TRBD2. This CDR3 contains 13 residues. The junction had 3 bases not matched to a gene; V was cut back by 4 bases and J by 6 bases. Germline-derived CDR1 and CDR2 are SGHDN and FVKESK. Here the CDR3 reads CASSLLAGVEQYF. CDR3 DNA sequence: TGTGCCAGCAGCCTTCTAGCGGGAGTCGAGCAGTACTTC.

The J gene is TRBJ2-7, the V gene TRBV20-1; the D gene is possibly TRBD2 (5 bases). With 1 base removed from V and 5 bases from J, the gap between germline ends came to 18 bases. This CDR3 is built from 15 residues. The germline V gene encodes CDR1 DFQATT and CDR2 SNEGSKA (reference sequence). The CDR3 reads CSARGASGLADEQYF. The CDR3 DNA reads TGCAGTGCTAGAGGAGCGAGCGGCTTGGCGGACGAGCAGTACTTC.

The gene calls are TRBV20-1 and TRBJ2-2; D call uncertain. The ends were cut back, 1 base at V and 0 bases at J, with 6 bases in the middle. There are 14 residues in the CDR3. Per germline, CDR1 DFQATT and CDR2 SNEGSKA (reference sequence). The CDR3 is CSARGLTNTGELFF. The CDR3 bases are TGCAGTGCTAGAGGACTTACGAACACCGGGGAGCTGTTTTTT.

This clonotype occurred once. The CDR3 does not close with the conserved phenylalanine or tryptophan, likely indicating a read error. The J gene is TRBJ1-5, the V gene TRBV10-3; D not certain. The CDR3 runs to 16 residues. Germline-derived CDR1 and CDR2 are ENHRY and SYGVKD. The V end lost 6 bases, the J end lost 6 bases, and 21 bases lay between the germline ends. This CDR3 is CAIRPMRGGGGQPQHS. The CDR3 bases are TGTGCCATCAGGCCTATGCGGGGTGGCGGCGGTCAGCCCCAGCATTCT.

The J gene is TRBJ2-1, the V gene TRBV10-3, with TRBD2 as a possible D gene (5 bases). CDR3 length: 13 residues. Trimming shortened V by 11 bases and J by 4 bases, and 15 bases separated the two germline ends. The V gene's germline CDR1 is ENHRY and CDR2 SYGVKD. In nucleotides, the CDR3 is TGTGCCGTCTCCCGGGAAGCTTACAATGAGCAGTTCTTC. Its translation is CAVSREAYNEQFF.

The chain has TRBV4-1 and TRBJ1-3; TRBD1 matches at 7 bases. The CDR3 runs to 14 residues. The trim removed 1 base at V and 9 bases at J, leaving 6 bases unmatched. Germline V gene sequence: CDR1 MGHRA, CDR2 YSYEKL. Here the CDR3 DNA reads TGCGCCAGCAGCCAAGGACAGGGTAGAAGCACCATATATTTT. Amino acids: CASSQGQGRSTIYF.

This clonotype was recorded a few times. The V call is TRBV20-1, the J call TRBJ1-6; D call uncertain. CDR3 length equals 8 residues. CDR1 DFQATT and CDR2 SNEGSKA come from the germline V gene (reference sequence). V lost 3 bases and J 13 bases, leaving 1 base between the germline ends. The DNA of the CDR3 is TGCAGTGCTAGCCCCCTCCACTTT. This sequence encodes CSASPLHF.

This clonotype has more than one count but fewer than ten. The rearrangement joins TRBV10-3 to TRBJ1-6; TRBD1 matches 7 bases. This CDR3 is built from 15 residues. V was pared by 3 bases and J by 7 bases, with 6 bases of the junction left unmatched. Germline V lookup: CDR1 ENHRY, CDR2 SYGVKD. CDR3 sequence reads: CAISDPRGNNSPLHF. DNA for the CDR3: TGTGCCATCAGTGACCCCAGGGGGAACAATTCACCCCTCCACTTT.

This clonotype was observed a single time. The rearrangement uses TRBV7-9 and TRBJ2-7; D gene uncertain. The germline V gene has CDR1 SEHNR and CDR2 FQNEAQ (reference sequence). The CDR3 loop spans 14 amino acids. V was cut by 7 bases and J by 2 bases, with 15 bases left in between. CDR3 DNA: TGTGCCAGCAACAGTGTCGTCTTCCCCTACGAGCAGTACTTC. Translating it yields CASNSVVFPYEQYF. Drawing the rest from reference TRBV7-9 and TRBJ2-7, the complete variable domain is DTGVSQNPRHKITKRGQNVTFRCDPISEHNRLYWYRQTLGQGPEFLTYFQNEAQLEKSRLLSDRFSAERPKGSFSTLEIQRTEQGDSAMYLCASNSVVFPYEQYFGPGTRLTVT.

The chain carries TRBV15 and TRBJ1-5; 9 positions agree with TRBD1. Trimming cost V 3 bases and J 9 bases; bases outside gene matches: 12. This CDR3 is built from 16 residues. From germline, CDR1 is LNHNV and CDR2 YYDKDF (reference sequence). CDR3: CATSSLGGQGKGPQHF. CDR3 nucleotide sequence: TGTGCCACCAGCAGCTTGGGGGGACAGGGAAAAGGGCCCCAGCATTTT.

The CDR3 reads CASSSLGTVGYEQYF. CDR3 DNA sequence: TGTGCCAGCAGCTCGCTCGGTACAGTAGGTTACGAGCAGTACTTC. The chain couples TRBV7-2 to TRBJ2-7, with unresolved D. The CDR3 consists of 15 residues. CDR1 is SGHTA and CDR2 is FQGNSA in the germline V gene. V lost 4 bases, J lost 4 bases, and 17 bases lay in between.

Remarks on this clonotype: At one end the junction does not follow the germline gene, possibly because of a read error. J is TRBJ2-1 and V is TRBV5-5; D possibly corresponds to TRBD1 (5 bases). CDR3 size: 15 residues. Germline assignment: CDR1 SGHKS and CDR2 YYEKEE (reference sequence). The CDR3 DNA reads TGCGCCAGCAGCTTGTCGGCTCAGGGTGGCAATGAGCAGTTCTTC. This encodes CASSLSAQGGNEQFF. Using reference TRBV5-5 and TRBJ2-1 for the parts outside the CDR3, the full variable domain is DAGVTQSPTHLIKTRGQQVTLRCSPISGHKSVSWYQQVLGQGPQFIFQYYEKEERGRGNFPDRFSARQFPNYSSELNVNALLLGDSALYLCASSLSAQGGNEQFFGPGTRLTVL.

The chain joins TRBV7-2 to TRBJ2-2, with D possibly TRBD2 on 5 matching bases. Germline V gene sequence: CDR1 SGHTA, CDR2 FQGNSA. V shed 3 bases and J shed 6 bases, with 5 bases lying between them. The CDR3 has 12 amino acids. Here the CDR3 reads CASSLRAGELFF. The CDR3 DNA sequence: TGTGCCAGCAGCTTGAGGGCCGGGGAGCTGTTTTTT.